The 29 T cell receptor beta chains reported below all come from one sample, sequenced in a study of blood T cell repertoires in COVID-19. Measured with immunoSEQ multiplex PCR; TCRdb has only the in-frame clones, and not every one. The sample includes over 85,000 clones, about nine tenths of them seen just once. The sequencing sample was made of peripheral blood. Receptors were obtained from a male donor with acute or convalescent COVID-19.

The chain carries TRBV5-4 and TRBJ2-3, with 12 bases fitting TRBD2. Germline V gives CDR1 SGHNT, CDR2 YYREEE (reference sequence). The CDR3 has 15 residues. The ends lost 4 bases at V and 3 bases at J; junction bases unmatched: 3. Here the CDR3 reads CASSNGLAGTDTQYF. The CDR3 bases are TGTGCCAGCAGCAACGGACTAGCGGGGACAGATACGCAGTATTTT.

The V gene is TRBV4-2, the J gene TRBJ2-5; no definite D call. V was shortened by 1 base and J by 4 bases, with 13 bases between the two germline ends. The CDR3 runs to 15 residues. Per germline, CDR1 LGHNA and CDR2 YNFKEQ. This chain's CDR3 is CASSQGLAQPETQYF. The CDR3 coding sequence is TGTGCCAGCAGCCAAGGGCTCGCCCAACCAGAGACCCAGTACTTC.

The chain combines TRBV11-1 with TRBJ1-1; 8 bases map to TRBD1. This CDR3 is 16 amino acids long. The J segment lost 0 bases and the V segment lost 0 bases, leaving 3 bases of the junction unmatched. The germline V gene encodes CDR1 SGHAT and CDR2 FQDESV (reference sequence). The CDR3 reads CASSLAGTGLNTEAFF. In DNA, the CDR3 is TGTGCCAGCAGCTTAGCGGGGACAGGCTTGAACACTGAAGCTTTCTTT.

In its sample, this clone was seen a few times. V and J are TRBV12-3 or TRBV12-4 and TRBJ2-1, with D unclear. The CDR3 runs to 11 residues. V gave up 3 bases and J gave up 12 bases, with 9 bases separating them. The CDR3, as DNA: TGTGCCAGCAGTTTTCAGACACTGCAGTTCTTC. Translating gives CASSFQTLQFF.

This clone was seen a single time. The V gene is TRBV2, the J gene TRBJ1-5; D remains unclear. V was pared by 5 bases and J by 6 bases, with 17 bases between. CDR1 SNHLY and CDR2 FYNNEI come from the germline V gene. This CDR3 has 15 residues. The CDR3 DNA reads TGTGCCAGCAGTATCCGGGAAGCGTCGGGTCAGCCCCAGCATTTT. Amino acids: CASSIREASGQPQHF.

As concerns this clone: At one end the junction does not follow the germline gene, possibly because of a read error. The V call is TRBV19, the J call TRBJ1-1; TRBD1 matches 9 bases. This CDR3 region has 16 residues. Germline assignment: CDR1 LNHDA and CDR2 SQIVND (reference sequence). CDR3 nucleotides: TGTGCCAGTAGTATAACAGGGGGCATTTTGAAGACTGAAGCTTTCTTT. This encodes CASSITGGILKTEAFF.

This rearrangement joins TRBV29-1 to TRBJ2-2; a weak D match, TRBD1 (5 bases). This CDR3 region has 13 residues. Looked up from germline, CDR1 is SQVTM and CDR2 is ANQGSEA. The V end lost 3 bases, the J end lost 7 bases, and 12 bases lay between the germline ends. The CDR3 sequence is CSVDFRGNGELFF. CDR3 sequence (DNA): TGCAGCGTTGATTTTAGGGGTAACGGGGAGCTGTTTTTT.

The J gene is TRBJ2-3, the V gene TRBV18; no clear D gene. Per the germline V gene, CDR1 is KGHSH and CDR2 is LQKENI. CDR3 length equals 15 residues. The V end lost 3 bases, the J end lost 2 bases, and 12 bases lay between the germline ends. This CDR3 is CASSPVTPPTDTQYF. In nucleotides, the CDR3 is TGTGCCAGCTCACCGGTTACTCCCCCCACAGATACGCAGTATTTT. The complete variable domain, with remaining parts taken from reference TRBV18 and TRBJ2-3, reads NAGVMQNPRHLVRRRGQEARLRCSPMKGHSHVYWYRQLPEEGLKFMVYLQKENIIDESGMPKERFSAEFPKEGPSILRIQQVVRGDSAAYFCASSPVTPPTDTQYFGPGTRLTVL.

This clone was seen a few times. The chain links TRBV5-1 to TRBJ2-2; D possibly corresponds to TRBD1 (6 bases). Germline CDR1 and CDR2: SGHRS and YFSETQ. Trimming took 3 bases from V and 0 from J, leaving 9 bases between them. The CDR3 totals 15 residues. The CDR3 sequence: CASSYGTTNTGELFF. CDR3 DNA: TGCGCCAGCAGCTACGGGACAACGAACACCGGGGAGCTGTTTTTT.

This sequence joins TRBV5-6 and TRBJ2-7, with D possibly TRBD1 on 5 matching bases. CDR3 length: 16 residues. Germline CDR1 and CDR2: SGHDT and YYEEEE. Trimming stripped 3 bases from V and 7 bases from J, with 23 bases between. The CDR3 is CASSSILRVRVGEQYF. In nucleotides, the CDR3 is TGTGCCAGCAGCTCTATCCTCAGGGTCAGAGTGGGGGAGCAGTACTTC. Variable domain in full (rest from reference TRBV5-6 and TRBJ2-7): DAGVTQSPTHLIKTRGQQVTLRCSPKSGHDTVSWYQQALGQGPQFIFQYYEEEERQRGNFPDRFSGHQFPNYSSELNVNALLLGDSALYLCASSSILRVRVGEQYFGPGTRLTVT.

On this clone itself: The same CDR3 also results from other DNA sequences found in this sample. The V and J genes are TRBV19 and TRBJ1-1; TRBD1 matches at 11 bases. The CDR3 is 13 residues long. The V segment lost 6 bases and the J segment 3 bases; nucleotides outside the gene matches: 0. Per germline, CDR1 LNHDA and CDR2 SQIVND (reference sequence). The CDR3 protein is CASRGQGDTEAFF. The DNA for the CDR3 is TGTGCCAGTAGGGGACAGGGGGACACTGAAGCTTTCTTT.

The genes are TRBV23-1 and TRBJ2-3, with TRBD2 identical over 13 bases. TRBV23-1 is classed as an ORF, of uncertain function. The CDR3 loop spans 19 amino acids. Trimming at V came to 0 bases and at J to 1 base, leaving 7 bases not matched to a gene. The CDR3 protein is CASSQSELAGGPGTDTQYF. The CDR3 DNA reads TGCGCCAGCAGTCAATCAGAACTAGCGGGGGGGCCTGGCACAGATACGCAGTATTTT.

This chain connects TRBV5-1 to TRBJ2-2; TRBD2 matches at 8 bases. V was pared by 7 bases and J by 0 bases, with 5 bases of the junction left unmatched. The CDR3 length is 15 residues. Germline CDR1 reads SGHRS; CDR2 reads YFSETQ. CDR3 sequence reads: CASGTSGANTGELFF. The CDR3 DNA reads TGCGCCAGCGGTACTAGCGGCGCGAACACCGGGGAGCTGTTTTTT.

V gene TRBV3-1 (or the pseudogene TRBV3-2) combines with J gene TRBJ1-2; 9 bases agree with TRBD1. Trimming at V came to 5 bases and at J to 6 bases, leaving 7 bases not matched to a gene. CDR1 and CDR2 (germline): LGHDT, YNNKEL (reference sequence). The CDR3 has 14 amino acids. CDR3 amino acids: CASSLSGQGNGYTF. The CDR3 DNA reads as TGTGCCAGCAGCTTGTCTGGACAGGGGAATGGCTACACCTTC.

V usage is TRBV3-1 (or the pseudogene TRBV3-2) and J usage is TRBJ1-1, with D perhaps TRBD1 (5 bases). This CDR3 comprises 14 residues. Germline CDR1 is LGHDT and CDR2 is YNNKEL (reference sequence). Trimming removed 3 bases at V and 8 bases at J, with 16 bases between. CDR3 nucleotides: TGTGCCAGCAGCCACCAACAGGCATCAAGCGAAGCTTTCTTT. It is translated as CASSHQQASSEAFF.

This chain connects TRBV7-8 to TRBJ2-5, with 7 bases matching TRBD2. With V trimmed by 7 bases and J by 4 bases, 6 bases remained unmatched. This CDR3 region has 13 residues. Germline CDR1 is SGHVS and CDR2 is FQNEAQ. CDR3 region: CASTLGGLETQYF. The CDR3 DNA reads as TGTGCCAGCACCCTGGGGGGGTTAGAGACCCAGTACTTC.

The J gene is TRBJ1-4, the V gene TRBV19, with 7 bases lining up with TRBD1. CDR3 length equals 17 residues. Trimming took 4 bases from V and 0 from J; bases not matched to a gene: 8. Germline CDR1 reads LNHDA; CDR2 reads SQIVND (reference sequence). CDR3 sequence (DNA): TGTGCCAGTAGTAGGGGGGACAGACCTTCAACTAATGAAAAACTGTTTTTT. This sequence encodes CASSRGDRPSTNEKLFF. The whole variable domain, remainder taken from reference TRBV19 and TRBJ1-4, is DGGITQSPKYLFRKEGQNVTLSCEQNLNHDAMYWYRQDPGQGLRLIYYSQIVNDFQKGDIAEGYSVSREKKESFPLTVTSAQKNPTAFYLCASSRGDRPSTNEKLFFGSGTQLSVL.

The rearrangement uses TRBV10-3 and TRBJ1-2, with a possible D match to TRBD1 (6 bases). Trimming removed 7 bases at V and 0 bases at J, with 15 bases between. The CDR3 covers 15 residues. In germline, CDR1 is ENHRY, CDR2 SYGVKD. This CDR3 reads CAINNDRTTNYGYTF. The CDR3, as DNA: TGTGCCATCAACAACGACAGGACAACTAACTATGGCTACACCTTC.

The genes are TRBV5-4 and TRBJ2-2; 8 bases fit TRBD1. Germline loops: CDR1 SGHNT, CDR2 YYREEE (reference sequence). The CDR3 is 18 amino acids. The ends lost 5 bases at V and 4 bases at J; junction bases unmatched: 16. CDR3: CASSQVQGAPQGTGELFF. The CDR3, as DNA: TGTGCCAGCAGTCAAGTGCAGGGGGCGCCTCAGGGCACCGGGGAGCTGTTTTTT.

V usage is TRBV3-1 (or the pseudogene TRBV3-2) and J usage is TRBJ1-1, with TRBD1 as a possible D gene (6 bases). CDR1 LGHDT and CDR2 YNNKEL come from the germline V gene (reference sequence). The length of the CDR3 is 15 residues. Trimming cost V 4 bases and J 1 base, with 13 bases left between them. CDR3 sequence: CASSLSDRRNTEAFF. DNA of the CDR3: TGTGCCAGCAGCCTGTCGGACAGAAGGAACACTGAAGCTTTCTTT.

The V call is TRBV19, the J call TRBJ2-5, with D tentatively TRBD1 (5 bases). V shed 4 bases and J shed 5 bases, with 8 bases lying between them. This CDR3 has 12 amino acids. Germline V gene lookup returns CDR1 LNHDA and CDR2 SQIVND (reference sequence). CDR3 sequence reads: CASSRGAETQYF. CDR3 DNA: TGTGCCAGTAGTAGGGGCGCGGAGACCCAGTACTTC.

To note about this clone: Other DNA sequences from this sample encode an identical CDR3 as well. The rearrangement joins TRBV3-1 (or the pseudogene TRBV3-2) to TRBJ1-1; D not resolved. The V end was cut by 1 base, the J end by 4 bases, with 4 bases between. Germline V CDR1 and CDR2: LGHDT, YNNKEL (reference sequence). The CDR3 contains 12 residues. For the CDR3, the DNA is TGTGCCAGCAGCCAAGGAGCCACTGAAGCTTTCTTT. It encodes CASSQGATEAFF.

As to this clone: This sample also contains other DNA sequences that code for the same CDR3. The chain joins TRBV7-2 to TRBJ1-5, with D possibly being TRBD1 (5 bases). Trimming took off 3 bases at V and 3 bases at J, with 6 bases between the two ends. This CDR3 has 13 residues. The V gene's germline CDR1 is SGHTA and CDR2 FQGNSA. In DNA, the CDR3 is TGTGCCAGCAGCTTCAGGGTCAATCAGCCCCAGCATTTT. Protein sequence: CASSFRVNQPQHF.

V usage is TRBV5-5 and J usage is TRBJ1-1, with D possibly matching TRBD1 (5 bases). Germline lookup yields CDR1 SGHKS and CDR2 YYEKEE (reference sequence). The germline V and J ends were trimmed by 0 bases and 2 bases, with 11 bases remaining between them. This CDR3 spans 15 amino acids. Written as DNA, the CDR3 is TGTGCCAGCAGCTTGGGTGGGGGGACTAACACTGAAGCTTTCTTT. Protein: CASSLGGGTNTEAFF.

CDR3 nucleotides: TGTGCCAGCAGCTTAGAGGTGGGGAGGAATCAGCCCCAGCATTTT. Translation: CASSLEVGRNQPQHF. This chain links TRBV7-8 with TRBJ1-5; D unresolved. The CDR3 contains 15 residues. Germline CDR1 reads SGHVS; CDR2 reads FQNEAQ. Trimming pared 1 base from V and 4 bases from J, leaving 11 bases between.

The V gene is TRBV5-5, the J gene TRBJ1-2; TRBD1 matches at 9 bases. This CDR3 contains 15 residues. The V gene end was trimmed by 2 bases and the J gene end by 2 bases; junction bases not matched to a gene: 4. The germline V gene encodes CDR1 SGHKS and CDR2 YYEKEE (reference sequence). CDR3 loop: CASSLDGQGNYGYTF. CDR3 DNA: TGTGCCAGCAGCTTAGACGGACAGGGGAACTATGGCTACACCTTC.

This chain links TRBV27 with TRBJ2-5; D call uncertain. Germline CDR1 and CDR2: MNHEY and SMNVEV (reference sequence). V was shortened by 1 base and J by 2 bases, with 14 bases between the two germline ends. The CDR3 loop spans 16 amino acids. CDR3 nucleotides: TGTGCCAGCAGTTTATTCCCACAGAGCCAACAAGAGACCCAGTACTTC. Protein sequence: CASSLFPQSQQETQYF.

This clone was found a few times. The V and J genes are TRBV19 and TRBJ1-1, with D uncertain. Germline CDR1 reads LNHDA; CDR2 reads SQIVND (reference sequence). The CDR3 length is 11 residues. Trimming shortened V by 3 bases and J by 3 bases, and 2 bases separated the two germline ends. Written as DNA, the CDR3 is TGTGCCAGTAGTATCGACACTGAAGCTTTCTTT. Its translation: CASSIDTEAFF.

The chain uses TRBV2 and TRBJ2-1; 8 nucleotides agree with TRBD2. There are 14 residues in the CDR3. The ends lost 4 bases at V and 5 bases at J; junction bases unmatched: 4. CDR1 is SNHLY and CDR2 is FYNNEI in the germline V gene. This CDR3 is CASSAGRGDNEQFF. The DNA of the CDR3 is TGTGCCAGCAGTGCCGGGCGGGGGGACAATGAGCAGTTCTTC.